Each of the 16 T cell receptor beta chains below was sequenced from the same sample in a study of regulatory T cells in long-lasting Graves disease. Time point denoted: persistent/refractory GD, antithyroid drugs over 5 years with positive TRAb. After RNA was extracted from PBMCs, the TCR library was made from it. TCR beta libraries were built with iRepertoire HTBI primers and Arm-PCR of CDR3 regions. TCRdb re-called the multiplex PCR reads with MiXCR, one entry per CDR3 protein. The sample yields a few hundred thousand distinct CDR3 sequences, about 22% seen once. Sample: peripheral blood mononuclear cells (PBMCs), taken when the disease was refractory, from a patient treated with antithyroid drugs. These receptors came from a female donor with Graves disease.

This clonotype was counted between two and nine times. The chain joins TRBV19 to TRBJ1-4; 7 bases align to TRBD1. V shed 3 bases, J shed 4 bases, and the junction held 11 bases outside the gene matches. CDR1 and CDR2 (germline): LNHDA, SQIVND (reference sequence). This CDR3 comprises 17 residues. This chain's CDR3 is CASSMRTGSTFNEKLFF. The CDR3 coding sequence is TGTGCCAGTAGTATGCGGACAGGAAGCACATTTAATGAAAAACTGTTTTTT.

This clonotype came up many times. The chain has TRBV28 and TRBJ2-5, with 9 bases lining up with TRBD1. The CDR3 sequence is 14 residues long. The junction had 3 bases not matched to a gene; V was cut back by 2 bases and J by 5 bases. The germline CDR1 and CDR2 sequences are MDHEN and SYDVKM. The CDR3 coding sequence is TGTGCCAGCAGTTTAGAGACAGGGGGGGAGACCCAGTACTTC. Translating it yields CASSLETGGETQYF. Filled out from reference TRBV28 and TRBJ2-5, the complete variable domain reads DVKVTQSSRYLVKRTGEKVFLECVQDMDHENMFWYRQDPGLGLRLIYFSYDVKMKEKGDIPEGYSVSREKKERFSLILESASTNQTSMYLCASSLETGGETQYFGPGTRLLVL.

The J gene is TRBJ2-1, the V gene TRBV5-1; D is perhaps TRBD2 (6 bases). Between the trimmed V and J ends, which lost 4 bases and 4 bases, there was a span of 12 bases. The germline V gene encodes CDR1 SGHRS and CDR2 YFSETQ. The CDR3 is 14 amino acids. The CDR3 DNA follows: TGCGCCAGCAGCAGGGACGGAGGGTACAATGAGCAGTTCTTC. It is translated as CASSRDGGYNEQFF.

This clonotype was seen only a few times. The J gene is TRBJ2-3, the V gene TRBV7-9, with 7 bases that match TRBD2. Germline V gene sequence: CDR1 SEHNR, CDR2 FQNEAQ (reference sequence). The CDR3 loop spans 14 amino acids. V shed 1 base and J 3 bases; nucleotides not matched to a gene: 1. CDR3 sequence: CASSLELATDTQYF. CDR3 bases: TGTGCCAGCAGCTTAGAACTAGCGACAGATACGCAGTATTTT. Full variable domain (missing parts from reference TRBV7-9 and TRBJ2-3): DTGVSQNPRHKITKRGQNVTFRCDPISEHNRLYWYRQTLGQGPEFLTYFQNEAQLEKSRLLSDRFSAERPKGSFSTLEIQRTEQGDSAMYLCASSLELATDTQYFGPGTRLTVL.

This clonotype was recorded many times. The rearrangement joins TRBV11-3 to TRBJ2-5, with D perhaps given as TRBD1 or TRBD2 (5 bases each). The CDR3 loop spans 13 amino acids. Looked up from germline, CDR1 is SGHNT and CDR2 is YENEEA. V lost 5 bases and J 3 bases, leaving 10 bases between the germline ends. The CDR3 nucleotides are TGTGCCAGCAGCCCAGGGCGGGAAGAGACCCAGTACTTC. This gives the protein CASSPGREETQYF.

This clonotype showed up just a few times. This sequence joins TRBV7-3 and TRBJ1-1; D is possibly TRBD1 (5 bases). The CDR3 spans 13 residues. V was clipped by 0 bases and J by 10 bases, with 12 bases between them. Germline V gene sequence: CDR1 SGHTA, CDR2 FQGTGA. The CDR3 reads CASSLTGRGRAFF. As DNA, the CDR3 is TGTGCCAGCAGCTTAACGGGGCGGGGGAGAGCTTTCTTT.

Regarding this clonotype: This may stem from a read error, because a much larger clone lies one nucleotide away. The gene calls are TRBV6-9 and TRBJ1-1; 7 bases map to TRBD1. The length of the CDR3 is 15 residues. Germline V gene data show CDR1 as MNHGY and CDR2 as SVAAGI. The CDR3 DNA follows: TGTGTCAGCAGTTACCCACCGACAGGGCCCACTGAAGCTTTCTTT. Its protein product is CVSSYPPTGPTEAFF.

The rearrangement links TRBV28 to TRBJ1-1; no firm D call. The V and J ends lost 6 bases and 8 bases respectively, with 16 bases between them. The germline gives CDR1 MDHEN, CDR2 SYDVKM. The CDR3 totals 13 residues. The CDR3 nucleotides read TGTGCCAGCAGCTTAACCCAGTGGGAGGAAGCTTTCTTT. Protein product: CASSLTQWEEAFF.

This clonotype came up a few times. This sequence joins TRBV7-9 and TRBJ2-1, with TRBD2 identical over 14 bases. Trimming removed 5 bases from V and 8 bases from J; junction bases left unmatched: 5. This CDR3 spans 15 amino acids. The germline V gene encodes CDR1 SEHNR and CDR2 FQNEAQ (reference sequence). Written as DNA, the CDR3 is TGTGCCAGCAGCCCGCCGGGACTAGCGGGAGATGAGCAGTTCTTC. This translates into CASSPPGLAGDEQFF. Drawing the rest from reference TRBV7-9 and TRBJ2-1, the complete variable domain is DTGVSQNPRHKITKRGQNVTFRCDPISEHNRLYWYRQTLGQGPEFLTYFQNEAQLEKSRLLSDRFSAERPKGSFSTLEIQRTEQGDSAMYLCASSPPGLAGDEQFFGPGTRLTVL.

A few counts support this clonotype. This chain joins TRBV5-4 and TRBJ2-5, with D uncertain. V lost 6 bases and J 4 bases, leaving 7 bases between the germline ends. Germline V CDR1 and CDR2: SGHNT, YYREEE (reference sequence). This CDR3 has 11 residues. CDR3 residues: CASKYAETQYF. The CDR3 region has the DNA TGTGCCAGCAAGTATGCAGAGACCCAGTACTTC.

This clonotype was seen at least ten times. The chain uses TRBV11-3 and TRBJ1-2, with D hard to call. With 5 bases removed from V and 8 bases from J, the gap between germline ends came to 12 bases. The CDR3 is 12 residues long. Germline CDR1 SGHNT, CDR2 YENEEA. CDR3 loop: CASSTEADGYTF. The CDR3 DNA reads TGTGCCAGCAGCACGGAGGCAGACGGCTACACCTTC.

This clonotype turned up a few times. This chain joins TRBV7-9 and TRBJ2-7; 8 bases line up with TRBD1. V trimming: 5 bases; J trimming: 5 bases; junction bases outside the gene matches: 8. Germline V CDR1 and CDR2: SEHNR, FQNEAQ (reference sequence). The CDR3 runs 14 residues. The CDR3 coding sequence is TGTGCCAGCAGCGCCGACAGGGGTGCTAACGAGCAGTACTTC. It encodes CASSADRGANEQYF.

The rearrangement uses TRBV9 and TRBJ2-1; D may be TRBD2 (6 bases). Trimming stripped 2 bases from V and 9 bases from J, with 15 bases between. Per germline, CDR1 SGDLS and CDR2 YYNGEE. This CDR3 has 14 amino acids. The CDR3 reads CASSVGTPSGEQFF. CDR3 nucleotide sequence: TGTGCCAGCAGCGTCGGGACTCCCTCGGGTGAGCAGTTCTTC. Drawing the rest from reference TRBV9 and TRBJ2-1, the complete variable domain is DSGVTQTPKHLITATGQRVTLRCSPRSGDLSVYWYQQSLDQGLQFLIQYYNGEERAKGNILERFSAQQFPDLHSELNLSSLELGDSALYFCASSVGTPSGEQFFGPGTRLTVL.

This clonotype was found many times. CDR3 nucleotide sequence: TGTGCCAGCAGCAATTATCCCAGTCAGCCCCAGCATTTT. It translates to CASSNYPSQPQHF. This chain links TRBV11-2 with TRBJ1-5, with no clear D. Trimming cost V 5 bases and J 6 bases, with 11 bases left between them. Germline CDR1 and CDR2: SGHAT and FQNNGV. CDR3 length equals 13 residues.

In this sample, this clonotype turned up many times. The chain links TRBV27 to TRBJ1-5; D call uncertain. V gave up 3 bases and J gave up 5 bases, with 8 bases separating them. CDR1 MNHEY and CDR2 SMNVEV come from the germline V gene (reference sequence). This CDR3 contains 13 residues. The CDR3 coding sequence is TGTGCCAGCAGTTTGGGTCTCTATCAGCCCCAGCATTTT. This translates into CASSLGLYQPQHF.

This clonotype was seen repeatedly, ten times or more. This chain links TRBV6-2 or TRBV6-3 with TRBJ2-7, with D maybe TRBD1 (5 bases). CDR3 length: 14 amino acids. Trimming removed 0 bases from V and 0 bases from J, with 6 bases in between. Germline-derived CDR1 and CDR2 are MNHEY and SVGEGT. The CDR3 sequence is CASSYSDSSYEQYF. The CDR3 DNA sequence: TGTGCCAGCAGTTACTCTGACAGCTCCTACGAGCAGTACTTC.